The 14 T cell receptor beta chains below were found in one sample sequenced in a study of shared clonotypes between healthy human individuals. TCRdb's table, derived via immunoSEQ multiplex PCR, lists solely in-frame clones and lacks some. The data show approximately 1,500,000 clones, nearly 99% seen once. The source material was naive CD4+ T cells sorted from blood. Subset given: CD45RA+ positively selected. The receptors here all came from a man aged 25-40 years in good health.

V and J are TRBV7-6 and TRBJ2-1; 9 nucleotides line up with TRBD2. CDR1 is SGHVS, CDR2 FNYEAQ, per germline. This CDR3 comprises 15 residues. V trimming: 5 bases; J trimming: 2 bases; junction bases outside the gene matches: 4. The CDR3, as DNA: TGTGCCAGCAGCACCACTAGCGGGCCCTACAATGAGCAGTTCTTC. As protein: CASSTTSGPYNEQFF.

The chain joins TRBV21-1 to TRBJ2-2; TRBD1 reflects the table's D call only, with no check against the DNA. TRBV21-1 is noted as a pseudogene. CDR3 length: 16 residues. Written as DNA, the CDR3 is TGTGCCAGCACCAAAGGACAGTCGAAGAACACCGGGGAGCTGTTTTTT. This codes for CASTKGQSKNTGELFF.

The V call is TRBV7-2, the J call TRBJ2-1, with D possibly matching TRBD2 (6 bases). The V and J ends lost 5 bases and 14 bases respectively, with 31 bases between them. CDR1 and CDR2 (germline): SGHTA, FQGNSA. The CDR3 runs 17 residues. The CDR3 loop reads CASSPARRLVYNDREFF. Written as DNA, the CDR3 is TGTGCCAGCAGCCCAGCTAGAAGACTAGTGTACAATGATCGAGAGTTCTTC.

V and J are TRBV9 and TRBJ2-3; D perhaps matches TRBD2 (6 bases). With 3 bases removed from V and 0 bases from J, the gap between germline ends came to 8 bases. Germline loops: CDR1 SGDLS, CDR2 YYNGEE. This CDR3 contains 14 residues. In nucleotides, the CDR3 is TGTGCCAGCAGCGCGGGACTTAGCACAGATACGCAGTATTTT. Amino acid sequence: CASSAGLSTDTQYF.

V gene TRBV11-3 combines with J gene TRBJ2-1, with 12 bases matching TRBD2. V shed 5 bases, J shed 8 bases, and the junction held 10 bases outside the gene matches. The CDR3 covers 16 residues. Germline V gives CDR1 SGHNT, CDR2 YENEEA. For the CDR3, the DNA is TGTGCCAGCAGCCGTGGTCTAGCGGGAGGGTTGGATGAGCAGTTCTTC. Translating gives CASSRGLAGGLDEQFF.

This chain uses TRBV5-1 with TRBJ2-1, with TRBD1 matching over 7 bases. Germline loops: CDR1 SGHRS, CDR2 YFSETQ. Trimming cost V 3 bases and J 4 bases; bases outside gene matches: 16. The CDR3 extends over 18 amino acids. The CDR3 region is CASSWGQSGLTAYNEQFF. CDR3 nucleotides: TGCGCCAGCAGCTGGGGACAGTCAGGGCTTACAGCTTACAATGAGCAGTTCTTC.

This chain joins TRBV10-2 and TRBJ1-4, with D maybe TRBD1 (5 bases). V was pared by 3 bases and J by 4 bases, with 9 bases between. Germline V lookup: CDR1 WSHSY, CDR2 SAAADI. The CDR3 has 14 amino acids. The CDR3 nucleotides read TGCGCCAGCAGTGAATTCAGGGATAATGAAAAACTGTTTTTT. The encoded protein is CASSEFRDNEKLFF.

The chain employs TRBV25-1 and TRBJ2-7; D is unresolved. Trimming shortened V by 6 bases and J by 3 bases, and 18 bases separated the two germline ends. The CDR3 runs 15 residues. Germline CDR1 MGHDK, CDR2 SYGVNS. CDR3: CASRGGGAYFYEQYF. The CDR3 bases are TGTGCCAGCAGGGGCGGTGGAGCCTATTTCTACGAGCAGTACTTC.

This chain connects TRBV7-9 to TRBJ2-7, with 9 bases matching TRBD1. The germline CDR1 and CDR2 sequences are SEHNR and FQNEAQ (reference sequence). Germline trimming cut 5 bases from V and 3 bases from J; bases unmatched to any gene: 11. The CDR3 totals 16 residues. CDR3 bases: TGTGCCAGCAGCCAGACTGGACAGGGGAGGATCTACGAGCAGTACTTC. This sequence encodes CASSQTGQGRIYEQYF.

The rearrangement links TRBV5-4 to TRBJ2-7, with 7 bases aligning to TRBD2. Germline CDR1 reads SGHNT; CDR2 reads YYREEE (reference sequence). The V segment lost 5 bases and the J segment 2 bases; nucleotides outside the gene matches: 7. This CDR3 is built from 14 residues. The CDR3 spells CASRGSGTPYEQYF. As DNA, the CDR3 is TGTGCCAGCAGGGGGAGCGGGACCCCCTACGAGCAGTACTTC.

This chain links TRBV7-2 with TRBJ2-7; 9 nucleotides align to TRBD1. This CDR3 comprises 15 residues. Germline loops: CDR1 SGHTA, CDR2 FQGNSA. The V segment lost 4 bases and the J segment 4 bases; nucleotides outside the gene matches: 8. CDR3 in DNA: TGTGCCAGCAGCTCGTACGGGACAGGGAAATACGAGCAGTACTTC. Translating it yields CASSSYGTGKYEQYF.

This rearrangement joins TRBV30 to TRBJ2-7; 7 nucleotides agree with TRBD1. V shed 0 bases and J 4 bases; nucleotides not matched to a gene: 15. Per the germline V gene, CDR1 is GTSNPN and CDR2 is SVGIG (reference sequence). The CDR3 loop spans 17 amino acids. CDR3: CAWSVRLDRLKWYEQYF. The CDR3 DNA follows: TGTGCCTGGAGTGTACGTCTGGACAGGCTTAAGTGGTACGAGCAGTACTTC.

About this clone itself: One end of the junction fails to match germline, which may point to a read error. The V gene is TRBV5-1, the J gene TRBJ2-7; unclear D gene. Germline-derived CDR1 and CDR2 are SGHRS and YFSETQ. CDR3 size: 14 residues. The CDR3 loop is CASSLIGRSDEQYF. CDR3 nucleotide sequence: TGCGCCAGCAGCTTGATCGGACGCTCCGACGAGCAGTACTTC.

The chain carries TRBV7-3 and TRBJ2-1; 7 bases agree with TRBD2. This CDR3 region has 13 residues. The V segment lost 5 bases and the J segment 10 bases; nucleotides outside the gene matches: 8. The germline V gene encodes CDR1 SGHTA and CDR2 FQGTGA. CDR3 loop: CASSPHLAVEQFF. In DNA, the CDR3 is TGTGCCAGCAGCCCGCACCTAGCGGTAGAGCAGTTCTTC.